The 28 T cell receptor beta chains given below trace back to one sample, sequenced in a study of beta chain features in type 1 diabetes. What was sequenced were expressed TCRB transcripts, since all of the isolated RNA had been reverse transcribed. Repertoires were generated with immunoSEQ multiplex PCR, while TCRdb's copy carries only in-frame clones and drops some. The table shows roughly 240,000 clones, with under 70% occurring only once. The specimen sequenced was naive CD4+ T cells from blood. Receptor source: a man aged 30 to 39 in good health.

The sample holds a few counts of this clone. The V and J genes are TRBV30 and TRBJ2-3, with 11 bases matching TRBD2. J lost 0 bases, V lost 0 bases, and 5 bases had no gene match. CDR3 length: 17 amino acids. The germline gives CDR1 GTSNPN, CDR2 SVGIG (reference sequence). The CDR3 loop reads CAWSVGLAGQSTDTQYF. CDR3 sequence (DNA): TGTGCCTGGAGTGTCGGACTAGCGGGCCAAAGCACAGATACGCAGTATTTT. The variable domain in full, completed from reference TRBV30 and TRBJ2-3, reads SQTIHQWPATLVQPVGSPLSLECTVEGTSNPNLYWYRQAAGRGLQLLFYSVGIGQISSEVPQNLSASRPQDRQFILSSKKLLLSDSGFYLCAWSVGLAGQSTDTQYFGPGTRLTVL.

The genes are TRBV25-1 and TRBJ1-2, with D uncertain. The germline CDR1 and CDR2 sequences are MGHDK and SYGVNS. This CDR3 is built from 12 residues. V dropped 3 bases and J dropped 7 bases, with 9 bases sitting between them. The chain's CDR3 is CASSDGVLGYTF. The CDR3 nucleotides read TGTGCCAGCAGTGATGGGGTTCTTGGCTACACCTTC.

V gene TRBV4-3 combines with J gene TRBJ1-2; 11 bases align to TRBD1. The CDR3 extends over 15 amino acids. Germline assignment: CDR1 LGHNA and CDR2 YSLEER. Trimming took 4 bases from V and 4 from J; bases not matched to a gene: 5. CDR3 amino acids: CASSPGQGASYGYTF. CDR3 coding DNA: TGCGCCAGCAGCCCTGGACAGGGGGCATCCTATGGCTACACCTTC.

The chain couples TRBV30 to TRBJ2-7; 9 bases map to TRBD1. This CDR3 has 11 amino acids. Germline loops: CDR1 GTSNPN, CDR2 SVGIG (reference sequence). J gave up 6 bases and V 7 bases, and 4 bases lay outside the gene matches. As DNA, the CDR3 is TGTGCCTCGGACAGGGGTCTCGAGCAGTACTTC. As protein: CASDRGLEQYF.

The gene calls are TRBV5-1 and TRBJ2-7; D unclear. Trimming shortened V by 0 bases and J by 1 base, and 8 bases separated the two germline ends. Per germline, CDR1 SGHRS and CDR2 YFSETQ. This CDR3 has 14 residues. CDR3 loop: CASSLVSDSYEQYF. CDR3 coding DNA: TGCGCCAGCAGCTTGGTTTCTGATTCCTACGAGCAGTACTTC.

This chain uses TRBV7-2 with TRBJ2-3, with unresolved D. Germline CDR1 SGHTA, CDR2 FQGNSA. Trimming shortened V by 2 bases and J by 5 bases, and 5 bases separated the two germline ends. The CDR3 extends over 12 amino acids. DNA of the CDR3: TGTGCCAGCAGCTTACATGGAGATACGCAGTATTTT. Protein: CASSLHGDTQYF.

The chain carries TRBV27 and TRBJ2-5; weak D call: TRBD2 (5 bases). The V end was cut by 6 bases, the J end by 2 bases, with 10 bases between. The CDR3 extends over 13 amino acids. Germline CDR1 reads MNHEY; CDR2 reads SMNVEV (reference sequence). CDR3 region: CASSRRHQETQYF. For the CDR3, the DNA is TGTGCCAGCAGCCGGAGGCATCAAGAGACCCAGTACTTC.

This chain joins TRBV30 and TRBJ1-6; tentatively, D is TRBD1 (5 bases). The length of the CDR3 is 12 residues. CDR1 is GTSNPN and CDR2 is SVGIG in the germline V gene (reference sequence). Here the CDR3 DNA reads TGTGCTGGGGGTAGTGGAAATTCACCCCTCCACTTT. This gives the protein CAGGSGNSPLHF.

V and J are TRBV4-3 and TRBJ2-3; 8 positions agree with TRBD1. With V trimmed by 5 bases and J by 1 base, 2 bases remained unmatched. Germline V gives CDR1 LGHNA, CDR2 YSLEER. CDR3 length equals 14 residues. In DNA form, the CDR3 reads TGCGCCAGCAGCTTGGGACAGGGCACAGATACGCAGTATTTT. This encodes CASSLGQGTDTQYF.

The chain couples TRBV2 to TRBJ2-1; 8 positions match TRBD1. Germline CDR1 and CDR2: SNHLY and FYNNEI. Trimming took 10 bases from V and 6 from J; bases not matched to a gene: 8. This CDR3 contains 13 residues. CDR3 residues: CANNRDRSNEQFF. The CDR3, as DNA: TGTGCCAACAACCGGGACAGGTCCAATGAGCAGTTCTTC.

V and J are TRBV30 and TRBJ1-2; D gene unclear. CDR3 length: 12 residues. Germline V gene lookup returns CDR1 GTSNPN and CDR2 SVGIG (reference sequence). The V end was cut by 0 bases, the J end by 4 bases, with 6 bases between. The CDR3 is CAWSVRTYGYTF. The DNA of the CDR3 is TGTGCCTGGAGTGTACGGACCTATGGCTACACCTTC. Full variable domain (remainder filled in from reference TRBV30 and TRBJ1-2): SQTIHQWPATLVQPVGSPLSLECTVEGTSNPNLYWYRQAAGRGLQLLFYSVGIGQISSEVPQNLSASRPQDRQFILSSKKLLLSDSGFYLCAWSVRTYGYTFGSGTRLTVV.

The rearrangement links TRBV29-1 to TRBJ2-5, with 11 bases identical to TRBD2. Germline CDR1 SQVTM, CDR2 ANQGSEA. J lost 5 bases, V lost 7 bases, and 12 bases had no gene match. The CDR3 is 15 amino acids. CDR3 nucleotides: TGCAGCGGGAGAGGTAGCGGGAGGGCCTCGGAGACCCAGTACTTC. This gives the protein CSGRGSGRASETQYF.

V usage is TRBV9 and J usage is TRBJ2-3, with TRBD1 identical over 8 bases. This CDR3 is 17 amino acids long. CDR1 is SGDLS and CDR2 is YYNGEE in the germline V gene. The ends lost 0 bases at V and 3 bases at J; junction bases unmatched: 9. For the CDR3, the DNA is TGTGCCAGCAGCGTAGCTACGGGACAGGCCACAACAGATACGCAGTATTTT. Amino acid sequence: CASSVATGQATTDTQYF.

V is TRBV28 and J is TRBJ2-7; 11 bases are shared with TRBD2. After removal of 7 bases from V and 7 bases from J, the junction contained 9 bases not matched to a gene. The CDR3 is 14 residues long. In germline, CDR1 is MDHEN, CDR2 SYDVKM. The CDR3 coding sequence is TGTGCCAGCAAGCCGAGACTAGCGGGATGGGAGCAGTACTTC. This codes for CASKPRLAGWEQYF.

This clone was recorded a few times. The V and J genes are TRBV30 and TRBJ2-6; D is uncertain. The CDR3 sequence is 16 residues long. Trimming removed 7 bases from V and 0 bases from J, with 16 bases in between. The germline gives CDR1 GTSNPN, CDR2 SVGIG (reference sequence). In DNA, the CDR3 is TGTGCCTCCCTAGGGTCTGGCCACTCTGGGGCCAACGTCCTGACTTTC. Translated: CASLGSGHSGANVLTF.

V usage is TRBV5-1 and J usage is TRBJ2-7; D is ambiguous. Germline CDR1 SGHRS, CDR2 YFSETQ. The CDR3 has 13 amino acids. V gave up 0 bases and J gave up 7 bases, with 11 bases separating them. The CDR3 loop reads CASSLAGPREQYF. In nucleotides, the CDR3 is TGCGCCAGCAGCTTGGCTGGCCCAAGGGAGCAGTACTTC.

The chain recombines TRBV23-1 with TRBJ2-3; a possible D gene is TRBD1 (5 bases). TRBV23-1 has ORF status, its function being uncertain. The CDR3 contains 11 residues. Trimming pared 6 bases from V and 6 bases from J, leaving 7 bases between. CDR3 amino acids: CASRGQDTQYF. In DNA, the CDR3 is TGCGCCAGCAGGGGGCAGGATACGCAGTATTTT.

The chain uses TRBV15 and TRBJ2-1; D is ambiguous. V shed 1 base and J shed 10 bases, with 8 bases lying between them. There are 12 residues in the CDR3. Looked up from germline, CDR1 is LNHNV and CDR2 is YYDKDF (reference sequence). CDR3 DNA: TGTGCCACCAGCAGAGTGGAAAGCGAGCAGTTCTTC. This sequence encodes CATSRVESEQFF.

In regard to this clone: Different DNA sequences within this sample yield the same CDR3. The V and J genes are TRBV2 and TRBJ2-1; D unresolved. CDR3 length: 12 residues. Germline lookup yields CDR1 SNHLY and CDR2 FYNNEI. V was trimmed by 4 bases and J by 5 bases, leaving 6 bases between them. The CDR3 reads CASSAGDNEQFF. The CDR3, as DNA: TGTGCCAGCAGTGCCGGAGACAATGAGCAGTTCTTC.

V is TRBV30 and J is TRBJ1-1; the D gene is possibly TRBD1 (5 bases). CDR1 and CDR2 (germline): GTSNPN, SVGIG (reference sequence). CDR3 size: 14 residues. The V end lost 1 base, the J end lost 5 bases, and 14 bases lay between the germline ends. In DNA form, the CDR3 reads TGTGCCTGGAGTGACGGGGGTCGAGGAACTGAAGCTTTCTTT. Translated: CAWSDGGRGTEAFF.

This rearrangement joins TRBV27 to TRBJ2-6; no clear D gene. V shed 4 bases and J shed 1 base, with 11 bases lying between them. Germline-derived CDR1 and CDR2 are MNHEY and SMNVEV (reference sequence). This CDR3 comprises 16 residues. The chain's CDR3 is CASSSLLVSGANVLTF. In DNA, the CDR3 is TGTGCCAGCAGTTCGTTACTCGTTTCTGGGGCCAACGTCCTGACTTTC.

The chain joins TRBV7-2 to TRBJ2-7, with 9 bases fitting TRBD1. V lost 6 bases to trimming and J lost 3 bases; unmatched junction nucleotides: 12. The CDR3 has 16 residues. Germline V CDR1 and CDR2: SGHTA, FQGNSA. CDR3 nucleotide sequence: TGTGCCAGCAGACCTCCCCCCGGGACAGGGATCTACGAGCAGTACTTC. Translation: CASRPPPGTGIYEQYF.

The chain carries TRBV4-1 and TRBJ2-1, with a weak D call TRBD1 (6 bases). The CDR3 extends over 15 amino acids. Trimming stripped 3 bases from V and 4 bases from J, with 13 bases between. Germline CDR1 is MGHRA and CDR2 is YSYEKL. DNA for the CDR3: TGCGCCAGCAGCCAGGCCGGGACACGGTACAATGAGCAGTTCTTC. Translation: CASSQAGTRYNEQFF.

The CDR3 reads CSVVGRLGANEQFF. The CDR3 coding sequence is TGCAGCGTTGTAGGCCGCCTTGGGGCCAATGAGCAGTTCTTC. The chain combines TRBV29-1 with TRBJ2-1; weak D call: TRBD1 (5 bases). Trimming stripped 4 bases from V and 6 bases from J, with 16 bases between. Germline CDR1 is SQVTM and CDR2 is ANQGSEA. The CDR3 is 14 amino acids.

Concerning this clone: At the DNA level, this CDR3 is encoded by other sequences in the same sample as well. This chain connects TRBV9 to TRBJ2-5; D gene ambiguous. The CDR3 consists of 11 residues. Germline lookup yields CDR1 SGDLS and CDR2 YYNGEE. V was pared by 3 bases and J by 2 bases, with 2 bases between. DNA for the CDR3: TGTGCCAGCAGCGCTCAAGAGACCCAGTACTTC. Protein product: CASSAQETQYF.

This clone was counted between two and nine times. This chain links TRBV9 with TRBJ2-5; the D gene is possibly TRBD2 (6 bases). Between the trimmed V and J ends, which lost 4 bases and 5 bases, there was a span of 12 bases. The V gene's germline CDR1 is SGDLS and CDR2 YYNGEE. There are 13 residues in the CDR3. This CDR3 is CASSLRDFETQYF. CDR3 DNA: TGTGCCAGCAGCCTCCGGGACTTTGAGACCCAGTACTTC.

This clone was detected once. The gene calls are TRBV2 and TRBJ2-1; maybe TRBD2 (5 bases). Germline assignment: CDR1 SNHLY and CDR2 FYNNEI. The V gene lost 8 bases and the J gene lost 2 bases, with 19 bases spanning the gap. The CDR3 consists of 16 residues. CDR3 bases: TGTGCCAGCTCCCCCCCGGGAACACGGACCTACAATGAGCAGTTCTTC. Its translation is CASSPPGTRTYNEQFF.

This clone was detected only a few times. The chain joins TRBV29-1 to TRBJ2-3; TRBD2 matches at 8 bases. The CDR3 consists of 16 residues. CDR1 and CDR2 from the germline V gene are SQVTM and ANQGSEA. J gave up 0 bases and V 8 bases, and 13 bases lay outside the gene matches. The CDR3 here is CSLSSGDYTSTDTQYF. CDR3 DNA sequence: TGCAGCCTTAGTAGCGGGGATTACACTAGCACAGATACGCAGTATTTT.